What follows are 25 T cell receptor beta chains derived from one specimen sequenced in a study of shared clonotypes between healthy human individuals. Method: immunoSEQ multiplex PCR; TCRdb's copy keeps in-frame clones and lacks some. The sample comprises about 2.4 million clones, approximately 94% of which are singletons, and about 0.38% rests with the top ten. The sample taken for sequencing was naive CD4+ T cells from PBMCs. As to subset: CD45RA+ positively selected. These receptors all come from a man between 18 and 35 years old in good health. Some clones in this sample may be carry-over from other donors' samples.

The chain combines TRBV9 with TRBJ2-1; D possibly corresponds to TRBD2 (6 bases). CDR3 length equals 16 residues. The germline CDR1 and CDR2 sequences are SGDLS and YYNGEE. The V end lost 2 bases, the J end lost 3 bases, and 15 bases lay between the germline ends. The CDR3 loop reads CASSVGTLPGYNEQFF. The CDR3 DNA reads TGTGCCAGCAGCGTCGGGACTCTTCCTGGCTACAATGAGCAGTTCTTC.

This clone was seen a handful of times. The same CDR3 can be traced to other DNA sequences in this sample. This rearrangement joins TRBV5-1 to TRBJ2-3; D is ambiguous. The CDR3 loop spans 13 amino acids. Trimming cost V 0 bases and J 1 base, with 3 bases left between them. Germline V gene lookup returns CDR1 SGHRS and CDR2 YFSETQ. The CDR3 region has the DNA TGCGCCAGCAGCTTGGAGGGCACAGATACGCAGTATTTT. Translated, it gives CASSLEGTDTQYF.

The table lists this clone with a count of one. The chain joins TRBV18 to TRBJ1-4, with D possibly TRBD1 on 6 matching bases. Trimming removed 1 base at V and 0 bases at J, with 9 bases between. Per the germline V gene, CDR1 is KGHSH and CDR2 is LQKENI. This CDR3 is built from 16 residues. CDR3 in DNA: TGTGCCAGCTCACCACAACAGGGAGCAACTAATGAAAAACTGTTTTTT. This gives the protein CASSPQQGATNEKLFF.

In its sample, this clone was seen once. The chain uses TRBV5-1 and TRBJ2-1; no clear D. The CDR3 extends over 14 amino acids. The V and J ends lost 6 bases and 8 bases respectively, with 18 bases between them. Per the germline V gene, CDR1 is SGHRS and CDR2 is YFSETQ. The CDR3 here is CASKIRVRGDEQFF. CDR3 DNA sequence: TGCGCCAGCAAAATTCGGGTCCGTGGGGATGAGCAGTTCTTC. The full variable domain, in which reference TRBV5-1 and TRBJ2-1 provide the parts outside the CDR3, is KAGVTQTPRYLIKTRGQQVTLSCSPISGHRSVSWYQQTPGQGLQFLFEYFSETQRNKGNFPGRFSGRQFSNSRSEMNVSTLELGDSALYLCASKIRVRGDEQFFGPGTRLTVL.

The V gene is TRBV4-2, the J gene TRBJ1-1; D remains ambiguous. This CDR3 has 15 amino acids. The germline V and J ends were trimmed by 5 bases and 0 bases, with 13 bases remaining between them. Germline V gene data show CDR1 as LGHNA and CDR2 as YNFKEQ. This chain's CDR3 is CASSAYRAMNTEAFF. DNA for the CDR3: TGTGCCAGCAGCGCCTACAGAGCCATGAACACTGAAGCTTTCTTT.

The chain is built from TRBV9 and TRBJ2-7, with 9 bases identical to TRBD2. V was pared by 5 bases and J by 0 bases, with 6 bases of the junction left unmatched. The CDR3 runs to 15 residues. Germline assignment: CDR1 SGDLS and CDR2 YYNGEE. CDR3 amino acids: CASSLYSGSSYEQYF. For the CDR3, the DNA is TGTGCCAGCAGTCTATATAGCGGGAGCTCCTACGAGCAGTACTTC.

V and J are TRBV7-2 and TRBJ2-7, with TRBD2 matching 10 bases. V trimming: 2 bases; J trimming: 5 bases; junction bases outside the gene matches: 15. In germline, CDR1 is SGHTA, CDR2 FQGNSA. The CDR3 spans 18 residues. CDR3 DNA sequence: TGTGCCAGCAGCTTAAGTGTGTCTAGCGGGAGTCTCACCCACGAGCAGTACTTC. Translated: CASSLSVSSGSLTHEQYF.

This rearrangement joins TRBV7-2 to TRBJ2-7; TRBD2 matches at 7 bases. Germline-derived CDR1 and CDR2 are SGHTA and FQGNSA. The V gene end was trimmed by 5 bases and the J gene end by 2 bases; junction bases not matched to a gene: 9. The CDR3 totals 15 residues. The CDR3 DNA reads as TGTGCCAGCAGCCCCAGGGCTAGCGGCACCTACGAGCAGTACTTC. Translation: CASSPRASGTYEQYF. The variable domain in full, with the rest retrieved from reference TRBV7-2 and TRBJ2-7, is GAGVSQSPSNKVTEKGKDVELRCDPISGHTALYWYRQSLGQGLEFLIYFQGNSAPDKSGLPSDRFSAERTGGSVSTLTIQRTQQEDSAVYLCASSPRASGTYEQYFGPGTRLTVT.

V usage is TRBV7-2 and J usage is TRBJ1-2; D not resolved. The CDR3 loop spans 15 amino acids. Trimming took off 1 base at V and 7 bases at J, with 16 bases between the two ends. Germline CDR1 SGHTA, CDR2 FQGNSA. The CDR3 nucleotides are TGTGCCAGCAGCTTAGTCTCCAGGTTTAGCTCTGGCTACACCTTC. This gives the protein CASSLVSRFSSGYTF.

For the CDR3, the DNA is TGCGCCAGCAAGTTGGGGGAGACCCAGTACTTC. Amino acid sequence: CASKLGETQYF. The chain joins TRBV5-1 to TRBJ2-5; D is unclear. Trimming removed 6 bases at V and 5 bases at J, with 8 bases between. Germline assignment: CDR1 SGHRS and CDR2 YFSETQ. The CDR3 length is 11 residues.

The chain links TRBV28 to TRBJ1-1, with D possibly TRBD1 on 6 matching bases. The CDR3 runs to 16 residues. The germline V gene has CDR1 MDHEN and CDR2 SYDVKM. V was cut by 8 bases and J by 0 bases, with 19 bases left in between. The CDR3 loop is CASLNWVGGVNTEAFF. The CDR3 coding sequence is TGTGCCAGCCTAAACTGGGTAGGGGGGGTGAACACTGAAGCTTTCTTT. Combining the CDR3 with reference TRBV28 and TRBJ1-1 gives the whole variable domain DVKVTQSSRYLVKRTGEKVFLECVQDMDHENMFWYRQDPGLGLRLIYFSYDVKMKEKGDIPEGYSVSREKKERFSLILESASTNQTSMYLCASLNWVGGVNTEAFFGQGTRLTVV.

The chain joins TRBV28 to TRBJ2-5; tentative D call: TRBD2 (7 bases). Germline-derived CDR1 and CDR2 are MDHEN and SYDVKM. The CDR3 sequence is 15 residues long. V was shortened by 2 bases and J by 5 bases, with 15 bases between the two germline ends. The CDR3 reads CASSLLGGAGETQYF. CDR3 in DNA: TGTGCCAGCAGTTTACTGGGGGGGGCGGGGGAGACCCAGTACTTC.

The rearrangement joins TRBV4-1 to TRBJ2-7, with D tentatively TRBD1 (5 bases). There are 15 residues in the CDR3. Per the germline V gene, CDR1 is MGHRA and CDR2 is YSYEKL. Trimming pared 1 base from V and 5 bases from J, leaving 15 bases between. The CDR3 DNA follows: TGCGCCAGCAGCCAAGGTCCAGGGTCAGACGACGAGCAGTACTTC. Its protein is CASSQGPGSDDEQYF.

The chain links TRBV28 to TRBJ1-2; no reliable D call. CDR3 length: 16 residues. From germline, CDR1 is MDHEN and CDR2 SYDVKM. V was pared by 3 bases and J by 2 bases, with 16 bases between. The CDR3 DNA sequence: TGTGCCAGCAGTTTTGGTGGGCAGGAGGCCAACTATGGCTACACCTTC. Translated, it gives CASSFGGQEANYGYTF.

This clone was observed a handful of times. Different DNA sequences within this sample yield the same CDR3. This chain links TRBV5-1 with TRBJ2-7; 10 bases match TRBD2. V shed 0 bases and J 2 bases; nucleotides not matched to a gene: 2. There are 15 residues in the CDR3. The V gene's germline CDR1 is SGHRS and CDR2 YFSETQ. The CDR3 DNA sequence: TGCGCCAGCAGCTTGGGTCTAGCGGGAGCCTACGAGCAGTACTTC. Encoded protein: CASSLGLAGAYEQYF.

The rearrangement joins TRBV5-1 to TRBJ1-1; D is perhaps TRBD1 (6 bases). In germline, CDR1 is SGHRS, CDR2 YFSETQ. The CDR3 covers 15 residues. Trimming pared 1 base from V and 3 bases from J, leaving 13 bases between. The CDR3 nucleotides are TGCGCCAGCAGCTTGTTATCAGGGGCCGACACTGAAGCTTTCTTT. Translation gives CASSLLSGADTEAFF.

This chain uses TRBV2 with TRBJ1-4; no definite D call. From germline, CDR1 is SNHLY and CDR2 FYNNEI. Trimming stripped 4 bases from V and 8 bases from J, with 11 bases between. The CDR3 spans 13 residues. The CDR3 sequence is CASSGSVGEKLFF. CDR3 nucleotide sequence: TGTGCCAGCAGTGGGTCCGTGGGGGAAAAACTGTTTTTT.

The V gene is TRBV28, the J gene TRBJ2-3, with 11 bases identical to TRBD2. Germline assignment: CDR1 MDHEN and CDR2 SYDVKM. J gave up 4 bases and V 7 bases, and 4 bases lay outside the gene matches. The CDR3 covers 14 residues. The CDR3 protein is CASNLLAGADTQYF. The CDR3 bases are TGTGCCAGCAACTTACTAGCGGGAGCAGATACGCAGTATTTT.

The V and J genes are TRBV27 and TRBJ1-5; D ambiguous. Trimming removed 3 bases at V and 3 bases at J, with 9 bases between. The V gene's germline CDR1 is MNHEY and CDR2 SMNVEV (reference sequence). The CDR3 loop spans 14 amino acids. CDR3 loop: CASSFRGANQPQHF. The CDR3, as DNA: TGTGCCAGCAGTTTCCGAGGTGCCAATCAGCCCCAGCATTTT.

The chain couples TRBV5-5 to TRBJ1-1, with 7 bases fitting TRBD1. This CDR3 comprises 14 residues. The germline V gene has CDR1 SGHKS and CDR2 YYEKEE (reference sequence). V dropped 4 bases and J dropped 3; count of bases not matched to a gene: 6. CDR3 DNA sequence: TGTGCCAGCAGCAAGACAGGGATGGACACTGAAGCTTTCTTT. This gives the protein CASSKTGMDTEAFF.

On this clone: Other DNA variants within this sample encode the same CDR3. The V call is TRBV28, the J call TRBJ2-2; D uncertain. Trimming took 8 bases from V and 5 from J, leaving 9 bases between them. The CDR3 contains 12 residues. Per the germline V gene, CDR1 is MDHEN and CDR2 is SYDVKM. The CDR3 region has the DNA TGTGCCAGCCGGCTAGGAACCGGGGAGCTGTTTTTT. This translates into CASRLGTGELFF. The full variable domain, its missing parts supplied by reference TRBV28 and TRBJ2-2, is DVKVTQSSRYLVKRTGEKVFLECVQDMDHENMFWYRQDPGLGLRLIYFSYDVKMKEKGDIPEGYSVSREKKERFSLILESASTNQTSMYLCASRLGTGELFFGEGSRLTVL.

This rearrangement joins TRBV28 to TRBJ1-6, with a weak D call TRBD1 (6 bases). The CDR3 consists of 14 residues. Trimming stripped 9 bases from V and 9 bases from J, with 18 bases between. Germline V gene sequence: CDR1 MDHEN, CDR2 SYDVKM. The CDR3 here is CASYKPQGFSPLHF. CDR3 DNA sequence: TGTGCCAGTTATAAACCACAGGGTTTTTCACCCCTCCACTTT.

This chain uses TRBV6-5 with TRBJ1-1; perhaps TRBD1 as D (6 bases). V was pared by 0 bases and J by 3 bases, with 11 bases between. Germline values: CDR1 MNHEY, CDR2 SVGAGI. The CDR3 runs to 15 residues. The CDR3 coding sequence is TGTGCCAGCAGTTACTCGGCGCAGGGGTACACTGAAGCTTTCTTT. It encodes CASSYSAQGYTEAFF.

CDR3: CASSQEYGRGWSTEAFF. The CDR3 DNA is TGCGCCAGCAGCCAAGAGTATGGGAGAGGGTGGAGCACTGAAGCTTTCTTT. The rearrangement uses TRBV4-1 and TRBJ1-1; D not certain. CDR3 length: 17 amino acids. Germline V gene lookup returns CDR1 MGHRA and CDR2 YSYEKL. Deletions cut 0 bases from V and 4 bases from J, with 18 bases between.

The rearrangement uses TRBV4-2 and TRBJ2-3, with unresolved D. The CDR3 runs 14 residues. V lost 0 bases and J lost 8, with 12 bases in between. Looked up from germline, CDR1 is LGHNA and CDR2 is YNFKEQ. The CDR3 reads CASSQELITGTQYF. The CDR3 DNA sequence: TGTGCCAGCAGCCAAGAGCTTATAACGGGTACGCAGTATTTT.